The 9 T cell receptor beta chains below come from one sample, sequenced in a study of T cells in Graves' hyperthyroidism and ophthalmopathy (dated by TCRdb to 2018 to 2020). The method was multiplex PCR. TCRdb names Illumina HiSeq 2000 as the instrument used. Amplification of TCR beta CDR3 regions was carried out from RNA transcripts. The TCR CDR3 was subjected to a first round of RT-PCR using the HTBI primer set and the Qiagen OneStep RT-PCR kit. Clones were called with MiXCR by TCRdb after fastp trimmed the public reads at Q25, and only in-frame beta chains were retained. Rows with one shared CDR3 protein collapse into an entry with the most common genes and DNA. The sample table holds 330,000 or so distinct CDR3 sequences, of which around 19% were seen once. The biggest ten clones account for 35% to 45% of the sample. The sample taken for sequencing was blood. These receptors were taken from a man between 50 and 59 years old with Graves' ophthalmopathy.

The rearrangement uses TRBV5-1 and TRBJ1-4; TRBD1 aligns across 7 bases. The junction had 5 bases not matched to a gene; V was cut back by 4 bases and J by 5 bases. The CDR3 runs to 14 residues. Germline V gene lookup returns CDR1 SGHRS and CDR2 YFSETQ. CDR3 region: CASSLDRVNEKLFF. The CDR3 coding sequence is TGCGCCAGCAGCCTCGACAGGGTAAATGAAAAACTGTTTTTT.

This clonotype appeared a few times. This chain links TRBV27 with TRBJ2-7; TRBD1 or TRBD2 may be the D gene (8 bases each). The V gene's germline CDR1 is MNHEY and CDR2 SMNVEV (reference sequence). Trimming took off 6 bases at V and 1 base at J, with 13 bases between the two ends. The CDR3 sequence is 14 residues long. The CDR3 here is CASRRGDRSYEQYF. The CDR3, as DNA: TGTGCCAGCAGGCGGGGGGACAGGTCCTACGAGCAGTACTTC.

The gene calls are TRBV2 and TRBJ2-5; TRBD2 aligns across 12 bases. Looked up from germline, CDR1 is SNHLY and CDR2 is FYNNEI. This CDR3 contains 17 residues. V was clipped by 2 bases and J by 1 base; unmatched bases: 5. Here the CDR3 DNA reads TGTGCCAGCAGTGAACTAGCGGGAGGGCCTCGCCAAGAGACCCAGTACTTC. Translated, it gives CASSELAGGPRQETQYF.

The V call is TRBV6-4, the J call TRBJ2-3, with 10 bases fitting TRBD2. V lost 6 bases to trimming and J lost 4 bases; unmatched junction nucleotides: 7. CDR1 is MRHNA, CDR2 SNTAGT, per germline. CDR3 length: 15 residues. The CDR3 loop reads CASSVAGGSADTQYF. The CDR3, as DNA: TGTGCCAGCAGCGTAGCGGGAGGTAGCGCAGATACGCAGTATTTT.

This chain uses TRBV5-1 with TRBJ2-6; possibly TRBD2 for D (6 bases). The CDR3 totals 16 residues. Germline V gene sequence: CDR1 SGHRS, CDR2 YFSETQ. The germline V and J ends were trimmed by 3 bases and 0 bases, with 10 bases remaining between them. The CDR3 nucleotides are TGCGCCAGCAGCTACGACGGGAGCTCTGGGGCCAACGTCCTGACTTTC. Amino acids: CASSYDGSSGANVLTF.

In its sample, this clonotype was seen many times. J is TRBJ1-1 and V is TRBV28; D is unclear. Germline lookup yields CDR1 MDHEN and CDR2 SYDVKM. The CDR3 runs 13 residues. The V end was cut by 7 bases, the J end by 7 bases, with 16 bases between. The CDR3 is CASTTGPALEAFF. The DNA for the CDR3 is TGTGCCAGCACAACGGGCCCGGCTCTTGAAGCTTTCTTT.

Concerning this clonotype itself: A read error may account for a junction end that differs from germline. The rearrangement uses TRBV12-3 or TRBV12-4 and TRBJ2-5; weak D call: TRBD1 (5 bases). The CDR3 has 15 amino acids. CDR3 bases: TGTGCCGGCAGTGAATCTAGACAGCCATTGGAGACCCAGTACTTC. It specifies CAGSESRQPLETQYF.

The chain combines TRBV6-4 with TRBJ2-2, with 11 bases lining up with TRBD2. The length of the CDR3 is 14 residues. V trimming: 3 bases; J trimming: 12 bases; junction bases outside the gene matches: 6. Germline V gene sequence: CDR1 MRHNA, CDR2 SNTAGT. The CDR3 DNA follows: TGTGCCAGCAGTGATACTAGCGGGAGTTTGCAGCTGTTTTTT. Its protein product is CASSDTSGSLQLFF.

Worth noting for this clonotype: At one boundary the junction diverges from the germline segment, which might be a read error. This rearrangement joins TRBV6-1 to TRBJ1-2; no reliable D call. The CDR3 has 13 residues. Germline V gene data show CDR1 as MNHNS and CDR2 as SASEGT. CDR3 region: CACSDRRQEGYTF. CDR3 coding DNA: TGTGCCTGCAGTGATCGTCGGCAGGAGGGCTACACCTTC.